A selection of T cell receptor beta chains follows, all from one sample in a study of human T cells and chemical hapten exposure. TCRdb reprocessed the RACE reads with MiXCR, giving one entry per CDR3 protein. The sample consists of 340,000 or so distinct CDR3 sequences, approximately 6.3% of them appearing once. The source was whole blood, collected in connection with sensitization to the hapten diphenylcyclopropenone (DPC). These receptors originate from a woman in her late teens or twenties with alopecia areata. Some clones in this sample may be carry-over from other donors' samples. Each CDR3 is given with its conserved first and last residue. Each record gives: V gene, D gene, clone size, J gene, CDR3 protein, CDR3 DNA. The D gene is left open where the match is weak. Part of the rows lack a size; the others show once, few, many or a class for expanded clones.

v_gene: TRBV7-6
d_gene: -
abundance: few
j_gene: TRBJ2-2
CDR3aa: CASSFAHTGELFF
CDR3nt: TGTGCCAGCAGCTTTGCCCACACCGGGGAGCTGTTTTTT

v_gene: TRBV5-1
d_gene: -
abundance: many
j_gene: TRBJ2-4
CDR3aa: CASSSPGVNIQYF
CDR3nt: TGCGCCAGCAGTTCTCCGGGGGTAAACATTCAGTACTTC

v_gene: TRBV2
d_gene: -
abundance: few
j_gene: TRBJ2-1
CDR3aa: CASSGSMGSNNEQFF
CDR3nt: TGTGCCAGCAGTGGGTCCATGGGGTCCAACAATGAGCAGTTCTTC

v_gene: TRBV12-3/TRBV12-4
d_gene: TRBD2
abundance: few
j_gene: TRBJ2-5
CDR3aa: CASSIQLAGDGAQYF
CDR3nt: TGTGCCAGCAGTATCCAACTAGCGGGGGATGGGGCCCAGTACTTC

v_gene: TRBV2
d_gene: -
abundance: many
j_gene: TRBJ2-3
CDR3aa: CASSGPGIWADTQYF
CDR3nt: TGTGCCAGCAGTGGACCCGGGATTTGGGCAGATACGCAGTATTTT

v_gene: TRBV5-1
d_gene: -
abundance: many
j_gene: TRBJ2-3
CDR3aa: CASSARQAPDTQYF
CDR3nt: TGCGCCAGCAGCGCGCGACAGGCTCCAGATACGCAGTATTTT

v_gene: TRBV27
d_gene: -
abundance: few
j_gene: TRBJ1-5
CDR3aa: CASPITGPNSNQPQHF
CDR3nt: TGTGCCAGTCCGATCACAGGGCCTAATAGCAATCAGCCCCAGCATTTT

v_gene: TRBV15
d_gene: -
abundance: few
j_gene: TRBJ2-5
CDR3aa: CATSRDAAGMETQYF
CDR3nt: TGTGCCACCAGCAGGGACGCAGCAGGGATGGAGACCCAGTACTTC

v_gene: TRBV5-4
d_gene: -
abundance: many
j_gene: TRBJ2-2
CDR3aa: CASSSNTGELFF
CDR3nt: TGTGCCAGCAGCTCTAACACCGGGGAGCTGTTTTTT

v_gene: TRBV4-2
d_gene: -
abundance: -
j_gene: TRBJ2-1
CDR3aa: CASKPGGTGYYNEQFF
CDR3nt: TGTGCCAGCAAGCCGGGGGGGACAGGGTACTACAATGAGCAGTTCTTC

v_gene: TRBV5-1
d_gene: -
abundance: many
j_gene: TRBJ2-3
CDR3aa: CASSLARRDTQYF
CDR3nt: TGCGCCAGCAGCTTGGCCAGGAGAGATACGCAGTATTTT

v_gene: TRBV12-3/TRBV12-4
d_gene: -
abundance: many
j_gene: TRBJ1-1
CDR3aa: CASSYSGGVEAFF
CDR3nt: TGTGCCAGCAGTTACTCGGGGGGGGTTGAAGCTTTCTTT

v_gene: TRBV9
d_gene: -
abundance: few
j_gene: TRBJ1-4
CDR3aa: CASSVLGDAREKLFF
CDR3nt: TGTGCCAGCAGCGTATTAGGGGATGCTCGGGAAAAACTGTTTTTT

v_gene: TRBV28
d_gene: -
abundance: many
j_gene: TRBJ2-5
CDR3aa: CASGQQTQYF
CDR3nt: TGTGCCAGCGGCCAGCAGACCCAGTACTTC

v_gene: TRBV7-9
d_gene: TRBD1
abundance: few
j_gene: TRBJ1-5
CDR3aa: CASTHTGESNQPQHF
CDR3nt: TGTGCCAGCACACACACAGGGGAAAGCAATCAGCCCCAGCATTTT

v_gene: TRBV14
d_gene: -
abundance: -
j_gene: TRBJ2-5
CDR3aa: CASSRYSQETQYF
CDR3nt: TGTGCCAGCAGCCGGTATTCCCAAGAGACCCAGTACTTC

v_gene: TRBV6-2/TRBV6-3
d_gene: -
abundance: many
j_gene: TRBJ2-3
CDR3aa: CASSSSLGTDTQYF
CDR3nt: TGTGCCAGCAGCTCTAGCTTGGGGACAGATACGCAGTATTTT

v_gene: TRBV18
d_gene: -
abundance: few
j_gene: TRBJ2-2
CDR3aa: CASSPGTTNTGELFF
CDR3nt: TGTGCCAGCTCACCAGGGACCACGAACACCGGGGAGCTGTTTTTT

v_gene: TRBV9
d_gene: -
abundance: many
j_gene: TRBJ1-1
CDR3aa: CASSAGTGNTEAFF
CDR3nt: TGTGCCAGCAGCGCCGGGACGGGGAACACTGAAGCTTTCTTT

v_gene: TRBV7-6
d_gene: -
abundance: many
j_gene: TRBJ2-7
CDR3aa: CASSTSVGPYEQYF
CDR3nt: TGTGCCAGCAGCACATCAGTCGGACCCTACGAGCAGTACTTC

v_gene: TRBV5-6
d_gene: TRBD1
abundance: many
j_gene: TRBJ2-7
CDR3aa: CARADRALSYEQYF
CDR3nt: TGTGCCAGAGCGGACAGGGCCCTCTCCTACGAGCAGTACTTC

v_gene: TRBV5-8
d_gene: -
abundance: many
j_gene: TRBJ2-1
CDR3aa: CASSSADVDYNEQFF
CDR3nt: TGTGCCAGCAGCTCAGCGGACGTGGACTACAATGAGCAGTTCTTC

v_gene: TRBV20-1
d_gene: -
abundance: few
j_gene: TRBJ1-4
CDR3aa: CSARGLAERNLPTNEKLFF
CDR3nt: TGCAGTGCTAGAGGCCTGGCAGAGCGAAACCTCCCAACTAATGAAAAACTGTTTTTT

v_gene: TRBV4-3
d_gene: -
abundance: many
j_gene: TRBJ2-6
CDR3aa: CASSQTTDSGANVLTF
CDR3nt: TGCGCCAGCAGCCAAACGACAGACTCTGGGGCCAACGTCCTGACTTTC

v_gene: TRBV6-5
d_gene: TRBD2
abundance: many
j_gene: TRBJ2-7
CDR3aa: CASTTGGPRYEQYF
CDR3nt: TGTGCCAGCACCACGGGGGGGCCGCGTTACGAGCAGTACTTC

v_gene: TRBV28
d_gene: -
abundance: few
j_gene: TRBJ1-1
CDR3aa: CASSGDSLPEAFF
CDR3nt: TGTGCCAGCAGTGGAGACAGTCTCCCTGAAGCTTTCTTT

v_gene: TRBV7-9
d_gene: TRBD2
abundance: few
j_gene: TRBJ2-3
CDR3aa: CASSSWGGRITDTQYF
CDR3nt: TGTGCCAGCAGCTCCTGGGGGGGACGGATCACAGATACGCAGTATTTT

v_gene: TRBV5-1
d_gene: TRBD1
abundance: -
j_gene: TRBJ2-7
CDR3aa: CASSSTGMGAYEQYF
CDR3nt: TGCGCCAGCAGCTCGACAGGGATGGGCGCCTACGAGCAGTACTTC

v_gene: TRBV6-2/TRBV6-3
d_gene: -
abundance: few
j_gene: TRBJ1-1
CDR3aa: CASSRLRSGVEAFF
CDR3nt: TGTGCCAGCAGCAGGCTCCGGAGTGGGGTTGAGGCTTTCTTT

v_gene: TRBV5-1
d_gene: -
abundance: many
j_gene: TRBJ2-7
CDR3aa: CASTREGYSYEQYF
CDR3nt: TGCGCCAGCACCCGGGAAGGTTACTCCTACGAGCAGTACTTC

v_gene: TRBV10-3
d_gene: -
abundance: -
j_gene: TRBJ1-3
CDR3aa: CAIRREAGNTIYF
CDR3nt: TGTGCCATTCGTCGGGAAGCTGGAAACACCATATATTTT

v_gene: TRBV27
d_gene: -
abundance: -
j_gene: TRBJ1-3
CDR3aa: CASSPRAGAGGNTIYF
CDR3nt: TGTGCCAGCAGTCCGCGGGCAGGGGCGGGAGGAAACACCATATATTTT

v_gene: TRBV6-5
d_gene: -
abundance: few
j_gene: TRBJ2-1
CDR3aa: CASSLEGVSSYNEQFF
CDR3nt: TGTGCCAGCAGTTTGGAGGGGGTCAGCTCCTACAATGAGCAGTTCTTC

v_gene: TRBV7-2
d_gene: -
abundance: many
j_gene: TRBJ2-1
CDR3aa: CASSRWDQYNEQFF
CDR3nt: TGTGCCAGCAGCCGATGGGACCAATACAATGAGCAGTTCTTC

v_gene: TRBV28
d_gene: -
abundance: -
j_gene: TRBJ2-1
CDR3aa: CASTLPGDSNEQFF
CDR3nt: TGTGCCAGCACCCTGCCGGGGGACTCCAATGAGCAGTTCTTC

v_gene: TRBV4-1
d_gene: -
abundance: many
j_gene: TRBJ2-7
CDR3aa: CASSQGATLYEQYF
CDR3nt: TGCGCCAGCAGCCAAGGCGCGACCCTCTACGAGCAGTACTTC

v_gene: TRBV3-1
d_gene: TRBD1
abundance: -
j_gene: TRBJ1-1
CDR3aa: CASSQVPTGAEAFF
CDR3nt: TGTGCCAGCAGCCAAGTACCAACAGGGGCCGAGGCTTTCTTT

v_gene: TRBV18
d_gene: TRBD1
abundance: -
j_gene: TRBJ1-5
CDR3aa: CASSPDRGPPQHF
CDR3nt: TGTGCCAGCTCACCAGACAGGGGGCCACCCCAGCATTTT

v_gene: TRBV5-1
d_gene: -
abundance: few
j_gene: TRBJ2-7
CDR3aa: CASSLEGREQYF
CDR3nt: TGCGCCAGCAGCTTGGAGGGTCGCGAGCAGTACTTC

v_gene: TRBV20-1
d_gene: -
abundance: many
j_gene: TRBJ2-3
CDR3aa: CSARDGVKADTQYF
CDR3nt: TGCAGTGCTAGAGATGGGGTGAAGGCAGATACGCAGTATTTT

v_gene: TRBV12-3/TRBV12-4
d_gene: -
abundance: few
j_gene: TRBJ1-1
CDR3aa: CASSLTSGVSTEAFF
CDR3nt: TGTGCCAGCAGTTTAACGTCCGGGGTGAGCACTGAAGCTTTCTTT

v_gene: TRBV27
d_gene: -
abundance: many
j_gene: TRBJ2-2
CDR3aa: CASSLLTGELFF
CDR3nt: TGTGCCAGCAGTTTGTTAACCGGGGAGCTGTTTTTT